Below, 27 T cell receptor beta chains from the same sample are listed, as sequenced in a study of T-cell memory formation after mild COVID-19. TCRdb re-called the 5' RACE reads through MiXCR, storing one row per CDR3 protein. The data show about 470,000 distinct CDR3 sequences, nearly 25% seen once. Source material: PBMCs or a T cell subset sorted from them (not recorded which). The origin of the receptors is an adult woman who had mild COVID-19 (a few samples of this study predate the infection). Cell type and time point are not known.

The sample holds a few counts of this clonotype. V gene TRBV5-1 combines with J gene TRBJ2-7; 9 nucleotides align to TRBD1. J lost 5 bases, V lost 4 bases, and 7 bases had no gene match. Per germline, CDR1 SGHRS and CDR2 YFSETQ. CDR3 size: 14 residues. The CDR3 coding sequence is TGCGCCAGCAGCCCGTCTTGGACAGGGGACGAGCAGTACTTC. Amino acids: CASSPSWTGDEQYF.

This clonotype has just a few counts. The chain has TRBV29-1 and TRBJ2-7; a possible D gene is TRBD2 (6 bases). This CDR3 contains 17 residues. Trimming took off 3 bases at V and 3 bases at J, with 24 bases between the two ends. CDR1 is SQVTM, CDR2 ANQGSEA, per germline. The CDR3 region is CSVEAPAFERAHYEQYF. The CDR3 coding sequence is TGCAGCGTTGAGGCCCCCGCTTTTGAGCGGGCCCACTACGAGCAGTACTTC.

This clonotype was seen more than once but under ten times. The chain recombines TRBV3-1 with TRBJ1-3; D is uncertain. The V end was cut by 4 bases, the J end by 1 base, with 14 bases between. In germline, CDR1 is LGHDT, CDR2 YNNKEL (reference sequence). This CDR3 is 16 amino acids long. CDR3 DNA: TGTGCCAGCAGCCGGACCGGACTTTCGTCTGGAAACACCATATATTTT. Translation: CASSRTGLSSGNTIYF.

This rearrangement joins TRBV25-1 to TRBJ1-5; weak D call: TRBD1 (5 bases). Trimming took 4 bases from V and 6 from J, leaving 10 bases between them. The CDR3 spans 13 residues. The V gene's germline CDR1 is MGHDK and CDR2 SYGVNS. The CDR3, as DNA: TGTGCCAGCAGTGGGCAGGGTGTTCAGCCCCAGCATTTT. Translation: CASSGQGVQPQHF.

The V call is TRBV6-5, the J call TRBJ2-2, with D perhaps TRBD1 or TRBD2 (5 bases each). The length of the CDR3 is 14 residues. Between the trimmed V and J ends, which lost 0 bases and 6 bases, there was a span of 8 bases. Germline lookup yields CDR1 MNHEY and CDR2 SVGAGI. Here the CDR3 DNA reads TGTGCCAGCAGTTACTCGGGACGGTCCGGGGAGCTGTTTTTT. It yields the protein CASSYSGRSGELFF.

CDR3 sequence: CASSQDFAGNTGELFF. The CDR3 coding sequence is TGTGCCAGCAGCCAAGATTTCGCGGGGAACACCGGGGAGCTGTTTTTT. V usage is TRBV3-1 and J usage is TRBJ2-2; D is possibly TRBD2 (5 bases). The CDR3 runs 16 residues. The V end lost 0 bases, the J end lost 1 base, and 9 bases lay between the germline ends. Per germline, CDR1 LGHDT and CDR2 YNNKEL (reference sequence).

The chain links TRBV7-3 to TRBJ1-1, with 8 bases fitting TRBD1. V gave up 5 bases and J gave up 6 bases; unmatched junction bases: 8. The CDR3 consists of 14 residues. CDR1 and CDR2 (germline): SGHTA, FQGTGA. The CDR3 loop is CASSNRGFGAEAFF. The CDR3 DNA follows: TGTGCCAGCAGCAACAGGGGGTTTGGGGCTGAAGCTTTCTTT.

The chain joins TRBV7-3 to TRBJ2-3; 7 bases align to TRBD1. The ends lost 5 bases at V and 1 base at J; junction bases unmatched: 9. Germline V lookup: CDR1 SGHTA, CDR2 FQGTGA. The CDR3 has 16 residues. The DNA of the CDR3 is TGTGCCAGCAGCAAGGGGGCCCAGCGTGGCACAGATACGCAGTATTTT. Translating gives CASSKGAQRGTDTQYF.

This clonotype was detected only a few times. The gene calls are TRBV20-1 and TRBJ2-7; D remains unclear. The CDR3 extends over 13 amino acids. Trimming cost V 0 bases and J 3 bases, with 9 bases left between them. Germline CDR1 and CDR2: DFQATT and SNEGSKA (reference sequence). The CDR3 bases are TGCAGTGCTAGAGAGGACGGGCACTACGAGCAGTACTTC. Translated: CSAREDGHYEQYF.

This clonotype has a handful of counts. The chain is built from TRBV12-3 or TRBV12-4 and TRBJ1-1, with unresolved D. The CDR3 has 12 residues. The V end lost 5 bases, the J end lost 10 bases, and 14 bases lay between the germline ends. In DNA, the CDR3 is TGTGCCAGCAGTGGATCGCGGAATGGAGCTTTCTTT. Its protein is CASSGSRNGAFF.

V and J are TRBV7-3 and TRBJ2-1, with a weak D call TRBD2 (5 bases). The V end lost 5 bases, the J end lost 8 bases, and 13 bases lay between the germline ends. The germline CDR1 and CDR2 sequences are SGHTA and FQGTGA. This CDR3 comprises 13 residues. CDR3 bases: TGTGCCAGCAGCGCACGAGAGGGCCATGAGCAGTTCTTC. It codes for CASSAREGHEQFF.

This chain joins TRBV6-4 and TRBJ1-1; D is unresolved. The CDR3 has 17 amino acids. Looked up from germline, CDR1 is MRHNA and CDR2 is SNTAGT. V shed 0 bases and J shed 0 bases, with 14 bases lying between them. Written as DNA, the CDR3 is TGTGCCAGCAGTGACTCGATCCCCCCACAGTTGAACACTGAAGCTTTCTTT. This codes for CASSDSIPPQLNTEAFF.

This clonotype was counted a few times. The gene calls are TRBV6-1 and TRBJ2-6; perhaps TRBD2 as D (6 bases). The CDR3 spans 18 residues. V was pared by 2 bases and J by 0 bases, with 14 bases between. The germline CDR1 and CDR2 sequences are MNHNS and SASEGT. This CDR3 reads CASSEPSQTSSGANVLTF. CDR3 DNA sequence: TGTGCCAGCAGTGAACCGTCACAGACTAGCTCTGGGGCCAACGTCCTGACTTTC.

This clonotype occurred a few times. The V call is TRBV5-5, the J call TRBJ2-1; a possible D gene is TRBD2 (6 bases). V was trimmed by 4 bases and J by 2 bases, leaving 16 bases between them. Germline V gene lookup returns CDR1 SGHKS and CDR2 YYEKEE (reference sequence). The CDR3 runs 16 residues. For the CDR3, the DNA is TGTGCCAGCAGCACCCCGGGGGTCCTGACCTACAATGAGCAGTTCTTC. It encodes CASSTPGVLTYNEQFF.

V gene TRBV19 combines with J gene TRBJ1-5; D gene unclear. Trimming pared 3 bases from V and 6 bases from J, leaving 9 bases between. The CDR3 sequence is 13 residues long. The germline V gene encodes CDR1 LNHDA and CDR2 SQIVND (reference sequence). In nucleotides, the CDR3 is TGTGCCAGTAGTATCATCCCCCGTCAGCCCCAGCATTTT. This encodes CASSIIPRQPQHF. The entire variable domain, with the rest obtained from reference TRBV19 and TRBJ1-5, is as follows: DGGITQSPKYLFRKEGQNVTLSCEQNLNHDAMYWYRQDPGQGLRLIYYSQIVNDFQKGDIAEGYSVSREKKESFPLTVTSAQKNPTAFYLCASSIIPRQPQHFGDGTRLSIL.

This clonotype occurred a few times. In DNA, the CDR3 is TGCAGTGCTAGAGATAGGGGGCGGTCGCTTGGCTACACCTTC. Its translation: CSARDRGRSLGYTF. J is TRBJ1-2 and V is TRBV20-1, with 7 bases fitting TRBD1. Trimming cost V 0 bases and J 7 bases; bases outside gene matches: 8. In germline, CDR1 is DFQATT, CDR2 SNEGSKA (reference sequence). The CDR3 totals 14 residues.

The chain carries TRBV20-1 and TRBJ1-1; no reliable D call. Germline CDR1 and CDR2: DFQATT and SNEGSKA (reference sequence). CDR3 length equals 11 residues. Trimming removed 4 bases from V and 12 bases from J, with 15 bases in between. As DNA, the CDR3 is TGCAGTGCTATCATCGTCCCACACACTTTCTTT. Translation: CSAIIVPHTFF.

The chain recombines TRBV4-1 with TRBJ2-3; 9 bases are a match to TRBD2. The germline V gene encodes CDR1 MGHRA and CDR2 YSYEKL. V dropped 4 bases and J dropped 0; count of bases not matched to a gene: 17. CDR3 size: 20 residues. The CDR3 DNA is TGCGCCAGCAGCCCACGGGGGTGGCAGCGGGGGGACCCTAGCACAGATACGCAGTATTTT. Translating it yields CASSPRGWQRGDPSTDTQYF.

The chain is built from TRBV29-1 and TRBJ1-1, with D perhaps matching TRBD1 (5 bases). Trimming stripped 6 bases from V and 3 bases from J, with 14 bases between. The CDR3 extends over 13 amino acids. CDR1 and CDR2 (germline): SQVTM, ANQGSEA. The CDR3 DNA reads TGCAGCGTGGGGGAGGGTACCTACACTGAAGCTTTCTTT. Translated: CSVGEGTYTEAFF.

This clonotype was seen a handful of times. This chain connects TRBV5-1 to TRBJ2-3, with 14 bases aligning to TRBD2. Germline assignment: CDR1 SGHRS and CDR2 YFSETQ. V lost 0 bases, J lost 6 bases, and 3 bases stayed unmatched. The CDR3 has 16 amino acids. The CDR3 DNA follows: TGCGCCAGCAGCTTGGTGGGACTAGCGGGAGTGGATACGCAGTATTTT. The encoded protein is CASSLVGLAGVDTQYF. The full variable domain, with the rest looked up from reference TRBV5-1 and TRBJ2-3, is KAGVTQTPRYLIKTRGQQVTLSCSPISGHRSVSWYQQTPGQGLQFLFEYFSETQRNKGNFPGRFSGRQFSNSRSEMNVSTLELGDSALYLCASSLVGLAGVDTQYFGPGTRLTVL.

V gene TRBV6-5 combines with J gene TRBJ1-2; 7 bases are a match to TRBD1. The CDR3 is made up of 15 amino acids. CDR1 MNHEY and CDR2 SVGAGI come from the germline V gene. V shed 5 bases, J shed 7 bases, and the junction held 13 bases outside the gene matches. The CDR3 here is CASSQFRTGAGGYTF. In nucleotides, the CDR3 is TGTGCCAGCAGTCAATTTAGAACAGGGGCGGGTGGCTACACCTTC.

This clonotype was detected a few times. The V call is TRBV18, the J call TRBJ2-1, with D possibly being TRBD2 (6 bases). CDR3 length: 13 residues. Germline assignment: CDR1 KGHSH and CDR2 LQKENI. V lost 6 bases, J lost 7 bases, and 13 bases lay in between. CDR3 sequence: CASSLGTPNEQFF. The CDR3, as DNA: TGTGCCAGCTCTCTCGGGACTCCAAATGAGCAGTTCTTC.

The genes are TRBV9 and TRBJ2-1; a weak D match, TRBD2 (6 bases). V was clipped by 0 bases and J by 9 bases, with 19 bases between them. The length of the CDR3 is 16 residues. CDR1 and CDR2 (germline): SGDLS, YYNGEE. CDR3 loop: CASSVEGSPRTTEQFF. The CDR3 DNA reads as TGTGCCAGCAGCGTAGAGGGGAGCCCCCGGACTACTGAGCAGTTCTTC.

The rearrangement joins TRBV7-2 to TRBJ1-6; D possibly corresponds to TRBD1 (5 bases). Per the germline V gene, CDR1 is SGHTA and CDR2 is FQGNSA. The CDR3 is 15 residues long. Deletions cut 3 bases from V and 7 bases from J, with 13 bases between. The CDR3 sequence: CASSLGRAGNSPLHF. The CDR3 DNA follows: TGTGCCAGCAGCTTGGGGAGGGCAGGGAATTCACCCCTCCACTTT. The entire variable domain, with the rest obtained from reference TRBV7-2 and TRBJ1-6, is as follows: GAGVSQSPSNKVTEKGKDVELRCDPISGHTALYWYRQSLGQGLEFLIYFQGNSAPDKSGLPSDRFSAERTGGSVSTLTIQRTQQEDSAVYLCASSLGRAGNSPLHFGNGTRLTVT.

This clonotype came up a few times. The chain uses TRBV27 and TRBJ2-3; tentatively, D is TRBD2 (6 bases). CDR3 size: 12 residues. V lost 8 bases, J lost 3 bases, and 9 bases lay in between. Germline CDR1 reads MNHEY; CDR2 reads SMNVEV (reference sequence). Written as DNA, the CDR3 is TGTGCCAGCGCGGGGAGGACAGATACGCAGTATTTT. It specifies CASAGRTDTQYF.

The chain has TRBV12-3 or TRBV12-4 and TRBJ2-3, with a weak D call TRBD1 (5 bases). Trimming shortened V by 4 bases and J by 0 bases, and 11 bases separated the two germline ends. CDR3 length equals 15 residues. In DNA form, the CDR3 reads TGTGCCAGCAGTTCCGAGACAGCGAGCACAGATACGCAGTATTTT. This codes for CASSSETASTDTQYF.

This clonotype was recorded once. The chain links TRBV2 to TRBJ2-1, with no clear D. Trimming took off 6 bases at V and 7 bases at J, with 13 bases between the two ends. In germline, CDR1 is SNHLY, CDR2 FYNNEI. CDR3 length: 13 amino acids. The CDR3 DNA reads TGTGCCAGCAGGAAGACAAATTGGAATGAGCAGTTCTTC. Translating gives CASRKTNWNEQFF.